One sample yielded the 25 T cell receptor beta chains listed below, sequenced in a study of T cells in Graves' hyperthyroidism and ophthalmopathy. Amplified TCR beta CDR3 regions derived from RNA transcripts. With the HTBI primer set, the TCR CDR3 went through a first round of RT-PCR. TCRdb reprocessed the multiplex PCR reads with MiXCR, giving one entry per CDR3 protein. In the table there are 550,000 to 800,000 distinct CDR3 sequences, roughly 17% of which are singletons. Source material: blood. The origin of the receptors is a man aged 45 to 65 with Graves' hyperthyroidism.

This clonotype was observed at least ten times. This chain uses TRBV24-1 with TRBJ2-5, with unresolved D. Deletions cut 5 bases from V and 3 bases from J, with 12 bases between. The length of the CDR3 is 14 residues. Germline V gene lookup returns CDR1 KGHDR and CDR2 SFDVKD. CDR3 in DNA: TGTGCCACCAGTGCATCCCAGAATAAAGAGACCCAGTACTTC. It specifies CATSASQNKETQYF.

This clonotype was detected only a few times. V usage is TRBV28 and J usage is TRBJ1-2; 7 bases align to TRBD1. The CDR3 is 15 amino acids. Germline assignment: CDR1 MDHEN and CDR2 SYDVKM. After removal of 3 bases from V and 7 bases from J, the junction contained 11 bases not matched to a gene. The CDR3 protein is CASSFSTGALGGYTF. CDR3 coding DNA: TGTGCCAGCAGTTTTTCTACAGGGGCGCTAGGTGGCTACACCTTC.

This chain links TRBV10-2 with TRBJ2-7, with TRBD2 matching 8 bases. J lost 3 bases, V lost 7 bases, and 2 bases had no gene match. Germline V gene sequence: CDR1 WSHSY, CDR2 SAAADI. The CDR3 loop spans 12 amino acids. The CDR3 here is CASISGNYEQYF. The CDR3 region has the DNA TGCGCCAGCATTAGCGGGAACTACGAGCAGTACTTC.

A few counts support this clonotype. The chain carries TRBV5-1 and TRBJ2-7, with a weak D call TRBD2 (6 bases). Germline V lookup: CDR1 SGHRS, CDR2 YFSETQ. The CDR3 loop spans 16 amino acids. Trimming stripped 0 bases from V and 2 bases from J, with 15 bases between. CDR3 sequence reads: CASSLGTGGVAYEQYF. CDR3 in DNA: TGCGCCAGCAGCTTGGGTACGGGCGGGGTTGCCTACGAGCAGTACTTC.

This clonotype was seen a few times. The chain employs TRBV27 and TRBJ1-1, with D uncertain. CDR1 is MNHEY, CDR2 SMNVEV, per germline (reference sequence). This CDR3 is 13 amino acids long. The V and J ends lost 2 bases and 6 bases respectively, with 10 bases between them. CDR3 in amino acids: CASSLRSPSEAFF. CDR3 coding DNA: TGTGCCAGCAGTTTACGCAGCCCCTCTGAAGCTTTCTTT.

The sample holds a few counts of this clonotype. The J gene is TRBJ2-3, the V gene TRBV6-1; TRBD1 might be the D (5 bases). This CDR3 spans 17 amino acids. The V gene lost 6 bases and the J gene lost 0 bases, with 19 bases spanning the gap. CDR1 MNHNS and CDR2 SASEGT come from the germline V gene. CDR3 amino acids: CASRAGQSSISTDTQYF. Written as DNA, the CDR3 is TGTGCCAGCAGAGCCGGACAAAGCTCAATTAGCACAGATACGCAGTATTTT.

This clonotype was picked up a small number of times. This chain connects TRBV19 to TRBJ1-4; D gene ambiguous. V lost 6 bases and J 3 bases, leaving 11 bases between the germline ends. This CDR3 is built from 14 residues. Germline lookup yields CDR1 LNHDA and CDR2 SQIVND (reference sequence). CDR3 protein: CASRFLRSNEKLFF. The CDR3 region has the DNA TGTGCCAGTAGATTTCTACGGTCTAATGAAAAACTGTTTTTT.

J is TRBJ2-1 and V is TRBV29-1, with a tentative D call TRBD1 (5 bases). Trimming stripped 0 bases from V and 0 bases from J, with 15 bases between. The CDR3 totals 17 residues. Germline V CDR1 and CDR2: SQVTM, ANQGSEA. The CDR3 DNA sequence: TGCAGCGTTGAAGATCAATTACAGGAGAGCTCCTACAATGAGCAGTTCTTC. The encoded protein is CSVEDQLQESSYNEQFF.

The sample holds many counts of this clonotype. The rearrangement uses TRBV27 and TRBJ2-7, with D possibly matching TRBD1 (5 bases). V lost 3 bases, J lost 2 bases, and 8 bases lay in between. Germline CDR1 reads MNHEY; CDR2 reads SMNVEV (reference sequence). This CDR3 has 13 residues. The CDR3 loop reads CASSLGPTYEQYF. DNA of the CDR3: TGTGCCAGCAGTTTGGGGCCAACCTACGAGCAGTACTTC.

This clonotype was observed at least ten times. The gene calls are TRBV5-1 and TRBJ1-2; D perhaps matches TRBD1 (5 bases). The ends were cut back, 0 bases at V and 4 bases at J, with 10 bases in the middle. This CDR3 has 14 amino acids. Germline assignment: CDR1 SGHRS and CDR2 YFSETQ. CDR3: CASSLVGGAYGYTF. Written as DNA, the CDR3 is TGCGCCAGCAGCTTGGTCGGAGGGGCCTATGGCTACACCTTC.

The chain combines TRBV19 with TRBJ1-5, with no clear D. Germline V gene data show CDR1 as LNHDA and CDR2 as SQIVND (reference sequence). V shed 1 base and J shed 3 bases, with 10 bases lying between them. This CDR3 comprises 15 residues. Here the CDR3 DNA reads TGTGCCAGTAGTATAGGGATCGTGGACAATCAGCCCCAGCATTTT. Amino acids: CASSIGIVDNQPQHF. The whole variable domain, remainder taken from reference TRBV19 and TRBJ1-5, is DGGITQSPKYLFRKEGQNVTLSCEQNLNHDAMYWYRQDPGQGLRLIYYSQIVNDFQKGDIAEGYSVSREKKESFPLTVTSAQKNPTAFYLCASSIGIVDNQPQHFGDGTRLSIL.

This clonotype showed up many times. The CDR3 loop reads CSAPGTSRGEQFF. For the CDR3, the DNA is TGCAGTGCTCCCGGGACTTCCCGCGGGGAGCAGTTCTTC. The chain uses TRBV20-1 and TRBJ2-1, with TRBD2 as a possible D gene (6 bases). V was clipped by 5 bases and J by 10 bases, with 18 bases between them. Germline values: CDR1 DFQATT, CDR2 SNEGSKA (reference sequence). The CDR3 has 13 amino acids.

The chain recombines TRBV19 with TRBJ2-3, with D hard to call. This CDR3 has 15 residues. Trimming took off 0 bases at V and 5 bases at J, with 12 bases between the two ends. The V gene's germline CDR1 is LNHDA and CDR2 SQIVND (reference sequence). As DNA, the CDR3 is TGTGCCAGTAGTATAGATTTCGCAGGTGGAGATACGCAGTATTTT. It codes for CASSIDFAGGDTQYF. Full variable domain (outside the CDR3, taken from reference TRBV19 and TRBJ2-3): DGGITQSPKYLFRKEGQNVTLSCEQNLNHDAMYWYRQDPGQGLRLIYYSQIVNDFQKGDIAEGYSVSREKKESFPLTVTSAQKNPTAFYLCASSIDFAGGDTQYFGPGTRLTVL.

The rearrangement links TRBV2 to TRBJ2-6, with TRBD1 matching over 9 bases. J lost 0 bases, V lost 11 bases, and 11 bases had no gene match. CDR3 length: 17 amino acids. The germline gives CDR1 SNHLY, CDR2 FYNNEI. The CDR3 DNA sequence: TGTGCCGGCATACCCGGGACAGGGATCTCTGGGGCCAACGTCCTGACTTTC. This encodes CAGIPGTGISGANVLTF. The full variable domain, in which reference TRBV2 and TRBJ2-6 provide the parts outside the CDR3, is EPEVTQTPSHQVTQMGQEVILRCVPISNHLYFYWYRQILGQKVEFLVSFYNNEISEKSEIFDDQFSVERPDGSNFTLKIRSTKLEDSAMYFCAGIPGTGISGANVLTFGAGSRLTVL.

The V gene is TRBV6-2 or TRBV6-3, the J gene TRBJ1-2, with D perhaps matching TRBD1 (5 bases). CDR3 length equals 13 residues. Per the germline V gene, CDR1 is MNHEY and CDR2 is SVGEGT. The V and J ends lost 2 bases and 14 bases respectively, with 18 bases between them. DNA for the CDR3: TGTGCCAGCAGTTACCCGGGACCGACGCTGGAGACCTTC. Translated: CASSYPGPTLETF.

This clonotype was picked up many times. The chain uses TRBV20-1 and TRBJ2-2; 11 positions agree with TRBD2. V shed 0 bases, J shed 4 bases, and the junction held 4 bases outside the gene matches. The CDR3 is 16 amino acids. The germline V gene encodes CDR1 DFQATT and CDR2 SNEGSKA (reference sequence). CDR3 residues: CSARDGTSGFTGELFF. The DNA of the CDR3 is TGCAGTGCTAGAGATGGGACTAGCGGCTTCACCGGGGAGCTGTTTTTT.

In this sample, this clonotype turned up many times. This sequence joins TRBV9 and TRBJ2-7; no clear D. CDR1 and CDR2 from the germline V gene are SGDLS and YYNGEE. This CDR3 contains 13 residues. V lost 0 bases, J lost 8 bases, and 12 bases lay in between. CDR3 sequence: CASSVAESTQQYF. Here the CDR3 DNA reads TGTGCCAGCAGCGTAGCAGAGTCCACGCAGCAGTACTTC.

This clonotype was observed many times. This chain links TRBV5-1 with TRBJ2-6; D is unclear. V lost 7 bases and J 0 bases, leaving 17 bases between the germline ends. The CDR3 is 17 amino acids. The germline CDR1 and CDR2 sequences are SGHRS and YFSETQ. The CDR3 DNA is TGCGCCAGCCGCCCGACACAGCCTTACTCTGGGGCCAACGTCCTGACTTTC. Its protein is CASRPTQPYSGANVLTF.

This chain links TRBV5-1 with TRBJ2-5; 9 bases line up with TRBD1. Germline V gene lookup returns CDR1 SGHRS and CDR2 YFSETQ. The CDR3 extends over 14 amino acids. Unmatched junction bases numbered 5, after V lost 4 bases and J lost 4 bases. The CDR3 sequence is CASSRDRVLETQYF. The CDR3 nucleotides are TGCGCCAGCAGCCGGGACAGGGTCTTAGAGACCCAGTACTTC.

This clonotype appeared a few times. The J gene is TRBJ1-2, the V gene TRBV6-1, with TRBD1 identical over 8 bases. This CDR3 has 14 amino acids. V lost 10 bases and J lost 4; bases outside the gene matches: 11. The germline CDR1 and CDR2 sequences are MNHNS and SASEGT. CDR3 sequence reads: CATAGGVYSYGYTF. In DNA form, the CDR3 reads TGTGCCACTGCAGGGGGCGTATATTCCTATGGCTACACCTTC.

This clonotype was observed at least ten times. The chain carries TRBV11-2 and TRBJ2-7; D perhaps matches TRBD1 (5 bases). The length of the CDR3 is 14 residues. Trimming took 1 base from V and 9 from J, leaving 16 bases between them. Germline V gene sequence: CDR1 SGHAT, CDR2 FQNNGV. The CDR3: CASSLAQTAMGQYF. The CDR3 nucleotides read TGTGCCAGCAGCTTAGCTCAGACAGCAATGGGGCAGTACTTC. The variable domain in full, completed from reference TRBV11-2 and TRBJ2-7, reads EAGVAQSPRYKIIEKRQSVAFWCNPISGHATLYWYQQILGQGPKLLIQFQNNGVVDDSQLPKDRFSAERLKGVDSTLKIQPAKLEDSAVYLCASSLAQTAMGQYFGPGTRLTVT.

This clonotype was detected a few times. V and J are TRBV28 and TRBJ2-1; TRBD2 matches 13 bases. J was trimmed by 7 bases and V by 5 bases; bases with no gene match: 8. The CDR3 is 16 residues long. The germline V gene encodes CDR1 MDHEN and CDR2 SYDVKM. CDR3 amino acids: CASSETSGRDINEQFF. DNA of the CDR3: TGTGCCAGCAGTGAAACTAGCGGGAGGGATATAAATGAGCAGTTCTTC.

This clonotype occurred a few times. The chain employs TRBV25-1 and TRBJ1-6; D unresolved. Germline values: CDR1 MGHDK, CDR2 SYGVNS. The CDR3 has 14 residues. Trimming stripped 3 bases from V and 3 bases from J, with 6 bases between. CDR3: CASSEGFYNSPLHF. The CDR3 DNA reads TGTGCCAGCAGTGAGGGGTTCTATAATTCACCCCTCCACTTT.

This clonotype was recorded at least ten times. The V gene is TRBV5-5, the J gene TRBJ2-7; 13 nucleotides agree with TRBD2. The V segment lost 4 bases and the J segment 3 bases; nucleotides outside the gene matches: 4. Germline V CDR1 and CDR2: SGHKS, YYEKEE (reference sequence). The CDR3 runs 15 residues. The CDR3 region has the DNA TGTGCCAGCAGCCGGGGGACTAGCGGGGTCTACGAGCAGTACTTC. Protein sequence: CASSRGTSGVYEQYF.

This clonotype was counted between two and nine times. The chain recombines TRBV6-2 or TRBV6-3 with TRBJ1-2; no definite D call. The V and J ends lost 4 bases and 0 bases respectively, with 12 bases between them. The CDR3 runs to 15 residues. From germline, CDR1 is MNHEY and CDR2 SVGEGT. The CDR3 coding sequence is TGTGCCAGCAGTTTGATCAACTCAGCTAACTATGGCTACACCTTC. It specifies CASSLINSANYGYTF.